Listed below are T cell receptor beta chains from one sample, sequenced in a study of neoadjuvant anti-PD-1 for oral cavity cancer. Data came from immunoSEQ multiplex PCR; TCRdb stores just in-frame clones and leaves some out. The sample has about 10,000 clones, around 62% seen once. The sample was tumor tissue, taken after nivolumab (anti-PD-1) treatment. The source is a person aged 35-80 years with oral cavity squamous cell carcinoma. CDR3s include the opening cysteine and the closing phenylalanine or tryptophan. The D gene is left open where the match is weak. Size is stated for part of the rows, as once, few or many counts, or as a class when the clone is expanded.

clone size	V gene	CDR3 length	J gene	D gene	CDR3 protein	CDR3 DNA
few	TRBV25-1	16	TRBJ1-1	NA	CASSPLDRWVNTEAFF	TGTGCCAGCAGTCCGTTGGACAGATGGGTAAACACTGAAGCTTTCTTT
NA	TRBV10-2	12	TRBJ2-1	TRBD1	CASTAGQGKQFF	TGCGCCAGCACCGCGGGACAGGGTAAGCAGTTCTTC
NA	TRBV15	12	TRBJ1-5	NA	CATSPINQPQHF	TGTGCCACCAGCCCTATCAATCAGCCCCAGCATTTT
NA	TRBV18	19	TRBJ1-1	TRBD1	CASSSLPFGQGGSLPEAFF	TGTGCCAGCTCATCATTACCTTTTGGACAGGGGGGGAGTTTGCCTGAAGCTTTCTTT
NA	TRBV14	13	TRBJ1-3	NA	CASKFAAGNTIYF	TGTGCCAGCAAATTTGCTGCTGGAAACACCATATATTTT
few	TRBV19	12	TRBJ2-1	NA	CASSITDNEQFF	TGTGCCAGTAGTATAACGGACAATGAGCAGTTCTTC
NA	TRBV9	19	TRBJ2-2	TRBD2	CASSVETRLAGDSTGELFF	TGTGCCAGCAGCGTAGAAACCCGACTAGCGGGGGACTCCACCGGGGAGCTGTTTTTT
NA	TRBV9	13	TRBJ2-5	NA	CASSVTGQETQYF	TGTGCCAGCAGCGTAACGGGGCAAGAGACCCAGTACTTC
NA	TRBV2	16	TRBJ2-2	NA	CASSDRADKNTGELFF	TGTGCCAGCAGTGATCGGGCGGACAAGAACACCGGGGAGCTGTTTTTT
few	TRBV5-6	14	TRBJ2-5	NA	CASSPGPGVETQYF	TGTGCCAGCAGCCCGGGACCCGGGGTGGAGACCCAGTACTTC
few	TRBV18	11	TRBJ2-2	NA	CASSPGGELFF	TGTGCCAGCTCACCGGGCGGGGAGCTGTTTTTT
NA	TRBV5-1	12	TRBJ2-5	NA	CASSSLPGDQYF	TGCGCCAGCAGCTCACTGCCGGGAGACCAGTACTTC
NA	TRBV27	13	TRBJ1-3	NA	CATQTSSGNTIYF	TGTGCCACCCAAACCTCCTCTGGAAACACCATATATTTT
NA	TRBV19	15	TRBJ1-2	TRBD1	CASWGQGEFRDGYTF	TGTGCCAGCTGGGGACAGGGGGAATTCCGGGATGGCTACACCTTC
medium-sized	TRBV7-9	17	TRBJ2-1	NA	CASSLGLALTNPNEQFF	TGTGCCAGCAGCTTAGGGCTAGCGCTAACAAACCCCAATGAGCAGTTCTTC
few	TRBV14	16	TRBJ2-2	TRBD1	CASSLGQGANTGELFF	TGTGCCAGCAGCTTAGGACAGGGCGCGAACACCGGGGAGCTGTTTTTT
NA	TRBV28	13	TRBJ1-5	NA	CASRPTGNQPQHF	TGTGCCAGCAGACCGACGGGAAATCAGCCCCAGCATTTT
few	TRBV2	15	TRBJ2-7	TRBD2	CASRDSGRAPYEQYF	TGTGCCAGCAGGGATAGCGGGAGGGCCCCCTACGAGCAGTACTTC
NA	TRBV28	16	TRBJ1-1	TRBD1	CASSSIPGGGNTEAFF	TGTGCCAGCAGTTCCATTCCAGGGGGGGGGAACACTGAAGCTTTCTTT
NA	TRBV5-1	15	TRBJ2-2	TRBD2	CASRPPGTSPGELFF	TGCGCCAGCAGACCACCCGGGACTAGCCCCGGGGAGCTGTTTTTT
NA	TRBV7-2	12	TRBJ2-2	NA	CASTRPPGELFF	TGTGCCAGCACCCGACCCCCGGGGGAGCTGTTTTTT
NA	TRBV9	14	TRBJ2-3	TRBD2	CASSPGSGGDTQYF	TGTGCCAGCAGCCCCGGCAGCGGGGGAGATACGCAGTATTTT
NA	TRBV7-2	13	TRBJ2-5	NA	CASSTGTLETQYF	TGTGCCAGCAGCACTGGGACACTAGAGACCCAGTACTTC
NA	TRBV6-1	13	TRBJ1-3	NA	CASRSGNGNTIYF	TGTGCCAGCAGGTCAGGGAATGGAAACACCATATATTTT
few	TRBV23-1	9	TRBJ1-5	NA	CASRQPQHF	TGCGCCAGCAGACAGCCCCAGCATTTT
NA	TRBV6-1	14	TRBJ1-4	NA	CASSVAGFDEKLFF	TGTGCCAGCAGTGTCGCGGGTTTTGATGAAAAACTGTTTTTT
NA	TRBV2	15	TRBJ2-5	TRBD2	CASSVVTSGAKTQYF	TGTGCCAGCAGTGTGGTGACTAGCGGGGCGAAGACCCAGTACTTC
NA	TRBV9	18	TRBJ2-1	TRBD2	CASKDRRTSGVRNNEQFF	TGTGCCAGCAAAGATAGACGGACTAGCGGGGTCCGAAACAATGAGCAGTTCTTC
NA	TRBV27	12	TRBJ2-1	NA	CASRDLFNEQFF	TGTGCCAGCAGGGACCTCTTCAATGAGCAGTTCTTC
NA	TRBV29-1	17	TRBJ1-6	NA	CSARGGWPDWDNSPLHF	TGCAGCGCCCGGGGGGGGTGGCCGGATTGGGATAATTCACCCCTCCACTTT